Sequencing of this T cell receptor (beta chain) was carried out in a study of monozygotic twins with inflammatory bowel disease. General observations from the study: Against healthy co-twins, IBD patients had lower TCRbeta diversity (measured by inverse Simpson). No detectable difference in repertoire similarity separated concordant from discordant twins, possibly as a result of limited power.

TCRdb reworked the 5' RACE reads into one entry per CDR3 protein, no DNA. The sample is made up of around 40,000 distinct CDR3 sequences, and the top ten hold 5% to 6% of it. There are 15 residues in the CDR3. Germline CDR1 reads SGHTA; CDR2 reads FQGNSA. Comment on this clonotype: Its antigen is undetermined.

Sequenced: blood. The sequence was obtained from a human donor with ulcerative colitis or Crohn's disease, or a healthy co-twin of an affected twin (not recorded which). The rearrangement links TRBV7-2 to TRBJ1-4. The CDR3 protein is CASSLALGRQEKLFF. Together with reference TRBV7-2 and TRBJ1-4, the CDR3 gives the full variable domain: GAGVSQSPSNKVTEKGKDVELRCDPISGHTALYWYRQSLGQGLEFLIYFQGNSAPDKSGLPSDRFSAERTGGSVSTLTIQRTQQEDSAVYLCASSLALGRQEKLFFGSGTQLSVL.